This T cell receptor (beta chain) appears in the sequencing data of a study of blood T cell repertoires in COVID-19. Study at large: Both acute and convalescent COVID-19 samples were obtained from the United States, Italy and Spain. Sources were T cells, B-cell-depleted T cells, or PBMCs; the material itself was cDNA or gDNA.

CDR3 size: 17 residues. CDR1 is MDHEN, CDR2 SYDVKM, per germline. Trimming at V came to 2 bases and at J to 4 bases, leaving 8 bases not matched to a gene. How the authors handled the data: Estimates of nucleated cell counts were drawn from the amplification of reference gene primers. TCRdb's copy holds only in-frame clones and misses some; the assay was immunoSEQ multiplex PCR. V, J and clone size are taken as reported in that table, and D and trimming were inferred from the DNA itself. Among roughly 60,000 clones listed, 88% were seen once. The sample comprised peripheral blood. This TCR came from a man in his sixties with active COVID-19. The chain recombines TRBV28 with TRBJ2-1; 10 nucleotides match TRBD1. Here the CDR3 DNA reads TGTGCCAGCAGTTTAGGGCTGGGGGACAGGGGTTACAATGAGCAGTTCTTC. Its translation is CASSLGLGDRGYNEQFF.